A selection of T cell receptor beta chains follows, all from one sample in a study of blood T cell repertoires in COVID-19. The assay was immunoSEQ multiplex PCR, and TCRdb's table has in-frame clones only and misses some. This repertoire shows hundreds of thousands of clones, approximately 86% found once; its top ten account for more than 4%. The specimen sequenced was PBMCs or T cells enriched from blood (not recorded which). These receptor sequences come from a woman in her 30s who had been exposed to COVID-19. Each CDR3 is given with its conserved first and last residue. D genes are given only for firm matches. Not every row has a clone size; where given, it reads once, few, many or a size class.

CDR3aa,CDR3nt,v_gene,j_gene,abundance,d_gene
CASSQGTGSTDTQYF,TGTGCCAGCAGCCAAGGGACAGGGTCCACAGATACGCAGTATTTT,TRBV3-1/TRBV3-2,TRBJ2-3,.,TRBD1
CASQLNTGVAEAFF,TGTGCCAGTCAGCTTAACACAGGGGTCGCTGAAGCTTTCTTT,TRBV7-3,TRBJ1-1,.,TRBD1
CASSLRGTGGHPNYGYTF,TGTGCCAGCAGTTTGCGCGGGACAGGGGGTCACCCTAACTATGGCTACACCTTC,TRBV27,TRBJ1-2,.,TRBD1
CASSLAGNYNEQFF,TGTGCCAGCAGTTTAGCGGGGAATTACAATGAGCAGTTCTTC,TRBV27,TRBJ2-1,once,.
CATSDFTSSGNTIYF,TGTGCCACCAGTGATTTTACCAGCTCTGGAAACACCATATATTTT,TRBV24-1,TRBJ1-3,.,.
CASSRRHEKLFF,TGTGCCAGCAGCCGGCGGCACGAAAAACTGTTTTTT,TRBV14,TRBJ1-4,.,.
CASSQGRSTDTQYF,TGCGCCAGCAGTCAGGGGAGAAGCACAGATACGCAGTATTTT,TRBV10-1,TRBJ2-3,.,.
CASSTGQGGYTIYF,TGTGCCAGCAGCACCGGACAGGGTGGCTACACCATATATTTT,TRBV7-2,TRBJ1-3,.,TRBD1
CASSVALNTEAFF,TGTGCCAGCAGCGTAGCACTCAACACTGAAGCTTTCTTT,TRBV9,TRBJ1-1,.,.
CASSLLSSYNSPLHF,TGTGCCAGCAGCCTCCTAAGCTCCTATAATTCACCCCTCCACTTT,TRBV7-2,TRBJ1-6,.,.
CASSATGTFGEKLFF,TGCGCCAGCAGCGCAACAGGGACCTTTGGGGAAAAACTGTTTTTT,TRBV5-1,TRBJ1-4,.,.
CASSMVGGTEAFF,TGTGCCAGTAGTATGGTCGGGGGTACTGAAGCTTTCTTT,TRBV19,TRBJ1-1,.,.
CASTPVGDTNYGYTF,TGTGCCAGCACCCCGGTCGGGGATACTAACTATGGCTACACCTTC,TRBV9,TRBJ1-2,once,.
CASSERAGNSYEQYF,TGTGCCAGCAGTGAACGAGCAGGGAACTCCTACGAGCAGTACTTC,TRBV6-1,TRBJ2-7,.,.
CASSQGGGAPYEQYF,TGTGCCAGCAGCCAAGGGGGCGGGGCACCATACGAGCAGTACTTC,TRBV4-2,TRBJ2-7,.,.
CASSEYRTGTYEQYF,TGTGCCAGCAGTGAATATAGGACAGGGACCTACGAGCAGTACTTC,TRBV6-1,TRBJ2-7,.,TRBD1
CASSGVGDRGHGYTGELFF,TGTGCCAGCAGTGGGGTGGGGGACAGGGGGCACGGATACACCGGGGAGCTGTTTTTT,TRBV27,TRBJ2-2,.,TRBD1
CATGVSAYEQYF,TGTGCCACGGGGGTTTCTGCCTACGAGCAGTACTTC,TRBV12-3/TRBV12-4,TRBJ2-7,.,.
CATRGQEGTEAFF,TGTGCCACCAGGGGACAGGAGGGCACTGAAGCTTTCTTT,TRBV15,TRBJ1-1,.,TRBD1
CASSRAGGRTEAFF,TGTGCCAGCAGTCGCGCGGGGGGGAGAACTGAAGCTTTCTTT,TRBV6-5,TRBJ1-1,.,.
CATRLGAREQFF,TGTGCCACCCGTCTTGGGGCGCGCGAGCAGTTCTTC,TRBV6-5,TRBJ2-1,.,.
CASRPGTSYEQYF,TGCGCCAGCAGACCGGGGACTTCCTACGAGCAGTACTTC,TRBV5-1,TRBJ2-7,.,.
CASVGQGAGNYGYTF,TGTGCCAGCGTGGGACAGGGGGCCGGGAACTATGGCTACACCTTC,TRBV28,TRBJ1-2,.,TRBD1
CATQNTEAFF,TGTGCCACCCAGAACACTGAAGCTTTCTTT,TRBV28,TRBJ1-1,.,.
CASGLETGGGQPQHF,TGTGCTAGTGGTTTGGAGACAGGGGGGGGTCAGCCCCAGCATTTT,TRBV12-5,TRBJ1-5,.,TRBD1
CASGATGIYEQYF,TGCGCCAGCGGAGCGACAGGGATTTACGAGCAGTACTTC,TRBV5-1,TRBJ2-7,.,TRBD1
CASSGQGGGTDTQYF,TGTGCCAGCAGCGGACAGGGTGGGGGCACAGATACGCAGTATTTT,TRBV6-5,TRBJ2-3,.,TRBD1
CASSQAGDTQYF,TGTGCCAGCAGCCAAGCAGGGGATACGCAGTATTTT,TRBV3-1/TRBV3-2,TRBJ2-3,.,.
CASSLDRSYNEQFF,TGTGCCAGCAGCCTCGACAGGTCCTACAATGAGCAGTTCTTC,TRBV2,TRBJ2-1,.,.
CASSFFGGEQYF,TGTGCCAGCAGCTTCTTCGGGGGCGAGCAGTACTTC,TRBV11-2,TRBJ2-7,.,.
CATSDRTGGGLTDQPQHF,TGTGCCACCAGTGATCGGACTGGAGGAGGCCTAACCGATCAGCCCCAGCATTTT,TRBV24-1,TRBJ1-5,.,.
CASSAGGYEQYF,TGTGCCAGCAGTGCAGGGGGTTACGAGCAGTACTTC,TRBV12-3/TRBV12-4,TRBJ2-7,.,TRBD1
CASSTGQGNTEAFF,TGCGCCAGCAGCACCGGACAGGGGAACACTGAAGCTTTCTTT,TRBV10-1,TRBJ1-1,.,TRBD1
CSAPINTEAFF,TGCAGTGCACCTATAAACACTGAAGCTTTCTTT,TRBV20-1,TRBJ1-1,.,.
CASTLGGAPYEQYF,TGTGCCAGCACCCTTGGGGGGGCCCCCTACGAGCAGTACTTC,TRBV18,TRBJ2-7,.,.
CASSSDRNTEAFF,TGTGCCAGCTCAAGTGACAGGAACACTGAAGCTTTCTTT,TRBV18,TRBJ1-1,.,.
CASSPPYGNTEAFF,TGTGCCAGCTCACCACCGTACGGGAACACTGAAGCTTTCTTT,TRBV18,TRBJ1-1,.,.
CATSGLLGMGNQPQHF,TGTGCCACCAGCGGACTCTTGGGGATGGGCAATCAGCCCCAGCATTTT,TRBV15,TRBJ1-5,few,.
CASSQASAQRFGYTF,TGTGCCAGCAGCCAAGCGTCAGCCCAGCGGTTTGGCTACACCTTC,TRBV4-2,TRBJ1-2,.,.
CASSQGRTEAFF,TGTGCCAGCTCACAGGGGCGCACTGAAGCTTTCTTT,TRBV18,TRBJ1-1,once,.
CASRAGADYSTDTQYF,TGTGCCAGCAGAGCGGGGGCCGATTATAGCACAGATACGCAGTATTTT,TRBV7-9,TRBJ2-3,.,TRBD2
CASSPSFGQGNFYGYTF,TGTGCCAGCAGCCCGAGCTTCGGGCAGGGGAACTTCTATGGCTACACCTTC,TRBV27,TRBJ1-2,.,.
CASSSGQVDTQYF,TGTGCCAGCAGCTCCGGACAGGTGGATACGCAGTATTTT,TRBV11-2,TRBJ2-3,.,TRBD1
CASSLDQRGKGGELFF,TGTGCCAGCAGCTTAGATCAGCGGGGGAAAGGCGGGGAGCTGTTTTTT,TRBV11-3,TRBJ2-2,.,TRBD2
CASRIQGANSYEQYF,TGTGCCAGTAGGATACAGGGGGCGAATTCTTACGAGCAGTACTTC,TRBV19,TRBJ2-7,.,TRBD1
CASSLGTGGAGYGYTF,TGTGCCAGCAGCTTAGGGACAGGGGGCGCAGGGTATGGCTACACCTTC,TRBV7-9,TRBJ1-2,.,TRBD1
CASSEFAEETQYF,TGTGCCAGCAGTGAATTTGCGGAAGAGACCCAGTACTTC,TRBV2,TRBJ2-5,.,.
CASSADRLVYGYTF,TGTGCCAGCAGCGCGGACAGGCTGGTCTATGGCTACACCTTC,TRBV2,TRBJ1-2,.,TRBD1
CASSQAGAADTQYF,TGCGCCAGCAGCCAAGCGGGGGCCGCAGATACGCAGTATTTT,TRBV5-1,TRBJ2-3,.,TRBD2
CASSPSPYRSIDTTNEKLFF,TGTGCCAGCTCACCAAGCCCTTACCGGTCCATCGATACAACTAATGAAAAACTGTTTTTT,TRBV18,TRBJ1-4,.,.
CAISESAGLPLADTQYF,TGTGCCATCAGTGAGTCAGCGGGTCTCCCTTTGGCAGATACGCAGTATTTT,TRBV10-3,TRBJ2-3,once,.